Below are 16 T cell receptor beta chains sequenced from a single sample in a study of early T cells in non-severe SARS-CoV-2 infection. TCRdb re-called the 5' RACE reads with MiXCR, one entry per CDR3 protein. The sample has 60,000 to 85,000 distinct CDR3 sequences; 15% to 18% are singletons. The sequenced sample consisted of whole blood. The receptor set was obtained from an adult who was a healthcare worker with PCR-confirmed SARS-CoV-2 infection or an uninfected control (not recorded which).

There are a few counts of this clonotype. The rearrangement links TRBV2 to TRBJ1-6; D uncertain. V lost 2 bases to trimming and J lost 11 bases, with 7 bases between them. Germline CDR1 and CDR2: SNHLY and FYNNEI. The CDR3 has 12 amino acids. The CDR3 loop reads CASSETGAPLHF. The CDR3 region has the DNA TGTGCCAGCAGTGAAACCGGGGCACCCCTCCACTTT.

This clonotype was counted at least ten times. CDR3 region: CASSSRTGPYNEQFF. Here the CDR3 DNA reads TGTGCCAGCAGCTCTCGGACAGGCCCCTACAATGAGCAGTTCTTC. This rearrangement joins TRBV7-9 to TRBJ2-1; 7 nucleotides match TRBD1. The CDR3 has 15 amino acids. Trimming removed 4 bases from V and 2 bases from J; junction bases left unmatched: 5. The germline CDR1 and CDR2 sequences are SEHNR and FQNEAQ (reference sequence).

The rearrangement links TRBV12-3 or TRBV12-4 to TRBJ2-3; 11 positions match TRBD1. The CDR3 loop spans 17 amino acids. The V gene end was trimmed by 2 bases and the J gene end by 2 bases; junction bases not matched to a gene: 6. CDR3 bases: TGTGCCAGCAGTTTACGTGGGACAGGGGGAACCACAGATACGCAGTATTTT. Its translation: CASSLRGTGGTTDTQYF.

This clonotype was seen more than once but under ten times. The V gene is TRBV20-1, the J gene TRBJ2-2, with TRBD2 identical over 11 bases. V lost 3 bases, J lost 5 bases, and 8 bases stayed unmatched. Per germline, CDR1 DFQATT and CDR2 SNEGSKA (reference sequence). CDR3 length: 16 residues. CDR3 in DNA: TGCAGTGCTAGGGGTAGCGGGAGGGCGTATACCGGGGAGCTGTTTTTT. This translates into CSARGSGRAYTGELFF.

The chain links TRBV3-1 to TRBJ2-5; possibly TRBD2 for D (5 bases). The V gene lost 2 bases and the J gene lost 1 base, with 11 bases spanning the gap. This CDR3 contains 15 residues. CDR1 and CDR2 (germline): LGHDT, YNNKEL (reference sequence). CDR3 sequence (DNA): TGTGCCAGCAGCCAACCGAGGGAAATCCAAGAGACCCAGTACTTC. It encodes CASSQPREIQETQYF.

This clonotype was detected only a few times. The V and J genes are TRBV29-1 and TRBJ2-5; weak D call: TRBD2 (5 bases). The germline CDR1 and CDR2 sequences are SQVTM and ANQGSEA. This CDR3 has 14 residues. V was clipped by 2 bases and J by 4 bases, with 14 bases between them. The CDR3 sequence is CSVEHLWGAETQYF. The CDR3 bases are TGCAGCGTTGAACACCTTTGGGGAGCAGAGACCCAGTACTTC.

This clonotype was detected only a few times. The chain has TRBV7-9 and TRBJ2-3; 7 bases are a match to TRBD2. V lost 4 bases and J lost 8; bases outside the gene matches: 3. CDR1 SEHNR and CDR2 FQNEAQ come from the germline V gene (reference sequence). CDR3 length equals 12 residues. The CDR3 DNA sequence: TGTGCCAGCAGCTCCGGACTAGGTACGCAGTATTTT. Its protein product is CASSSGLGTQYF. The variable domain in full, with the rest retrieved from reference TRBV7-9 and TRBJ2-3, is DTGVSQNPRHKITKRGQNVTFRCDPISEHNRLYWYRQTLGQGPEFLTYFQNEAQLEKSRLLSDRFSAERPKGSFSTLEIQRTEQGDSAMYLCASSSGLGTQYFGPGTRLTVL.

The chain couples TRBV20-1 to TRBJ2-3, with TRBD1 matching 7 bases. The CDR3 contains 12 residues. J gave up 3 bases and V 6 bases, and 3 bases lay outside the gene matches. Germline loops: CDR1 DFQATT, CDR2 SNEGSKA (reference sequence). CDR3 bases: TGCAGTGCCGAACAGGGGACAGATACGCAGTATTTT. It translates to CSAEQGTDTQYF.

The chain links TRBV10-3 to TRBJ1-5; D gene uncertain. There are 15 residues in the CDR3. V was pared by 2 bases and J by 1 base, with 9 bases between. Germline assignment: CDR1 ENHRY and CDR2 SYGVKD. For the CDR3, the DNA is TGTGCCATCAGTGAGGGAGCCGCGAGCAATCAGCCCCAGCATTTT. Its protein is CAISEGAASNQPQHF.

This clonotype appeared many times. V gene TRBV19 combines with J gene TRBJ2-6; tentative D call: TRBD2 (5 bases). CDR1 is LNHDA, CDR2 SQIVND, per germline (reference sequence). The CDR3 has 17 residues. The V end was cut by 1 base, the J end by 2 bases, with 12 bases between. CDR3 sequence reads: CASSIVGRGTGANVLTF. DNA of the CDR3: TGTGCCAGTAGTATAGTTGGTCGGGGAACTGGGGCCAACGTCCTGACTTTC.

J is TRBJ2-4 and V is TRBV6-2 or TRBV6-3; TRBD2 is a possible D gene (5 bases). V was trimmed by 5 bases and J by 0 bases, leaving 14 bases between them. CDR3 length equals 16 residues. Germline V CDR1 and CDR2: MNHEY, SVGEGT. The CDR3 reads CASSLEGRLAKNIQYF. In DNA form, the CDR3 reads TGTGCCAGCAGTCTCGAGGGCCGATTAGCCAAAAACATTCAGTACTTC.

This clonotype has ten or more counts. The rearrangement joins TRBV29-1 to TRBJ2-2; TRBD2 matches 11 bases. The CDR3 sequence is 15 residues long. From germline, CDR1 is SQVTM and CDR2 ANQGSEA. V lost 6 bases to trimming and J lost 2 bases; unmatched junction nucleotides: 5. DNA for the CDR3: TGCAGCGTGTTGGGACTAGCGGTAAACACCGGGGAGCTGTTTTTT. Amino acid sequence: CSVLGLAVNTGELFF.

This clonotype has a handful of counts. The genes are TRBV7-9 and TRBJ1-2, with D possibly TRBD1 on 5 matching bases. This CDR3 contains 15 residues. Germline V gene lookup returns CDR1 SEHNR and CDR2 FQNEAQ (reference sequence). V was cut by 1 base and J by 4 bases, with 13 bases left in between. The CDR3: CASSLGQGRTYGYTF. The CDR3 bases are TGTGCCAGCAGCTTAGGCCAGGGCCGAACCTATGGCTACACCTTC.

A word on this clonotype: Mismatch with germline at one junction end may stem from a read error. V gene TRBV7-8 combines with J gene TRBJ2-3; weak D call: TRBD1 (6 bases). CDR1 and CDR2 from the germline V gene are SGHVS and FQNEAQ. CDR3 length: 15 amino acids. CDR3 bases: TGTGCCGGCAGCTTATTAAGGGGGAACACAGATACGCAGTATTTT. Translation gives CAGSLLRGNTDTQYF.

This clonotype was seen repeatedly, ten times or more. The chain uses TRBV29-1 and TRBJ2-6; D remains unclear. The germline V and J ends were trimmed by 6 bases and 0 bases, with 6 bases remaining between them. The CDR3 sequence is 13 residues long. CDR1 and CDR2 (germline): SQVTM, ANQGSEA. CDR3 loop: CSVDFSGANVLTF. CDR3 in DNA: TGCAGCGTAGATTTCTCTGGGGCCAACGTCCTGACTTTC.

This clonotype occurred a few times. This rearrangement joins TRBV7-6 to TRBJ2-5, with D unresolved. This CDR3 is 14 amino acids long. CDR1 SGHVS and CDR2 FNYEAQ come from the germline V gene. V was clipped by 4 bases and J by 1 base, with 10 bases between them. CDR3 protein: CASSSLGTQETQYF. CDR3 in DNA: TGTGCCAGCAGCTCGCTCGGTACCCAAGAGACCCAGTACTTC. The whole variable domain, filled in from reference TRBV7-6 and TRBJ2-5, reads GAGVSQSPRYKVTKRGQDVALRCDPISGHVSLYWYRQALGQGPEFLTYFNYEAQQDKSGLPNDRFSAERPEGSISTLTIQRTEQRDSAMYRCASSSLGTQETQYFGPGTRLLVL.